Below, 14 T cell receptor beta chains from the same sample are listed, as sequenced in a study of T cell responses to AZD1222 COVID-19 vaccine. Measured with immunoSEQ multiplex PCR; TCRdb has only the in-frame clones, and not every one. Of approximately 75,000 clones listed, roughly 84% were seen once; the top ten hold roughly 18%. Sequences were derived from peripheral blood, sampled 28 days after the second AZD1222 dose. Every receptor here comes from an adult who received the AZD1222 COVID-19 vaccine.

V and J are TRBV6-5 and TRBJ1-1, with unresolved D. Per germline, CDR1 MNHEY and CDR2 SVGAGI. The CDR3 loop spans 15 amino acids. V was clipped by 0 bases and J by 5 bases, with 13 bases between them. CDR3 sequence: CASSYSLRGGTEAFF. The CDR3 DNA sequence: TGTGCCAGCAGTTACTCGCTCCGGGGAGGGACTGAAGCTTTCTTT.

This chain links TRBV6-1 with TRBJ1-2; D unresolved. Trimming took 7 bases from V and 2 from J, leaving 14 bases between them. CDR1 is MNHNS and CDR2 is SASEGT in the germline V gene. The CDR3 is 14 amino acids. The CDR3 reads CASIKTDSNYGYTF. The CDR3, as DNA: TGTGCCAGCATAAAAACGGACTCAAACTATGGCTACACCTTC.

The gene calls are TRBV9 and TRBJ2-7, with 10 bases that match TRBD1. The trim removed 3 bases at V and 6 bases at J, leaving 6 bases unmatched. The CDR3 extends over 14 amino acids. Germline values: CDR1 SGDLS, CDR2 YYNGEE. DNA of the CDR3: TGTGCCAGCAGCGGAGCCGGGACAGGGGTCGAGCAGTACTTC. It codes for CASSGAGTGVEQYF.

The chain joins TRBV5-4 to TRBJ1-2, with D possibly TRBD1 on 5 matching bases. The CDR3 covers 13 residues. Germline V CDR1 and CDR2: SGHNT, YYREEE (reference sequence). V was shortened by 2 bases and J by 8 bases, with 13 bases between the two germline ends. The CDR3 sequence: CASSFEGRKGYTF. Here the CDR3 DNA reads TGTGCCAGCAGCTTTGAGGGGCGTAAGGGCTACACCTTC.

CDR3 coding DNA: TGCAGCGTTGTACGGGGGGGTAGCTACACCTTC. This codes for CSVVRGGSYTF. V is TRBV29-1 and J is TRBJ1-2; D perhaps matches TRBD1 (5 bases). Germline assignment: CDR1 SQVTM and CDR2 ANQGSEA. V was trimmed by 4 bases and J by 9 bases, leaving 12 bases between them. CDR3 length: 11 amino acids.

The genes are TRBV18 and TRBJ1-1; D perhaps matches TRBD1 (6 bases). This CDR3 contains 13 residues. Looked up from germline, CDR1 is KGHSH and CDR2 is LQKENI. V was clipped by 5 bases and J by 5 bases, with 12 bases between them. CDR3 sequence: CASSEGGRTEAFF. The CDR3 DNA sequence: TGTGCCAGCTCAGAGGGGGGGCGGACTGAAGCTTTCTTT.

The CDR3 sequence: CASRDPLYGYTF. The CDR3, as DNA: TGTGCCAGCAGGGACCCCCTCTATGGCTACACCTTC. The chain recombines TRBV9 with TRBJ1-2; D remains unclear. The CDR3 is 12 residues long. Trimming left V 5 bases short and J 4 bases short, with 9 bases between. In germline, CDR1 is SGDLS, CDR2 YYNGEE.

The rearrangement joins TRBV29-1 to TRBJ2-7, with 9 nucleotides matching TRBD1. This CDR3 is 15 amino acids long. Unmatched junction bases numbered 17, after V lost 5 bases and J lost 9 bases. The germline V gene has CDR1 SQVTM and CDR2 ANQGSEA. As DNA, the CDR3 is TGCAGCGTTCGCAATACCGGGACAGGGCCCCTGTGGCAGTACTTC. It codes for CSVRNTGTGPLWQYF.

This clone appeared a single time. This chain connects TRBV6-5 to TRBJ1-4, with 9 bases fitting TRBD1. Unmatched junction bases numbered 7, after V lost 4 bases and J lost 7 bases. This CDR3 is 15 amino acids long. CDR1 is MNHEY, CDR2 SVGAGI, per germline. This CDR3 is CASSSRTGEGEKLFF. DNA of the CDR3: TGTGCCAGCAGTTCTAGGACAGGGGAGGGTGAAAAACTGTTTTTT.

The gene calls are TRBV3-1 (or the pseudogene TRBV3-2) and TRBJ2-7, with D tentatively TRBD1 or TRBD2 (5 bases each). V was pared by 4 bases and J by 4 bases, with 11 bases between. This CDR3 contains 13 residues. Germline CDR1 reads LGHDT; CDR2 reads YNNKEL (reference sequence). CDR3 in amino acids: CASSPHGAYEQYF. The CDR3 nucleotides are TGTGCCAGCAGCCCCCACGGGGCTTACGAGCAGTACTTC.

V and J are TRBV30 and TRBJ2-3; 9 bases map to TRBD2. Germline V gene data show CDR1 as GTSNPN and CDR2 as SVGIG (reference sequence). The length of the CDR3 is 15 residues. After removal of 2 bases from V and 2 bases from J, the junction contained 5 bases not matched to a gene. The CDR3 sequence: CAWSPASGATDTQYF. Written as DNA, the CDR3 is TGTGCCTGGAGTCCCGCTAGCGGGGCCACAGATACGCAGTATTTT.

The chain is built from TRBV12-3 or TRBV12-4 and TRBJ1-1; possible D gene TRBD1, 6 bases. The ends were cut back, 7 bases at V and 6 bases at J, with 15 bases in the middle. The CDR3 is 13 amino acids. CDR3 bases: TGTGCCAGCAACAGGGACTCGGTCCCTGAAGCTTTCTTT. Amino acid sequence: CASNRDSVPEAFF.

V and J are TRBV30 and TRBJ1-2, with 7 bases that match TRBD1. After removal of 1 base from V and 12 bases from J, the junction contained 11 bases not matched to a gene. Germline V gene lookup returns CDR1 GTSNPN and CDR2 SVGIG (reference sequence). The length of the CDR3 is 13 residues. Here the CDR3 reads CAWSAQGRGGHTF. DNA for the CDR3: TGTGCCTGGAGTGCACAGGGGAGGGGCGGCCACACCTTC. Using reference TRBV30 and TRBJ1-2 for the parts outside the CDR3, the full variable domain is SQTIHQWPATLVQPVGSPLSLECTVEGTSNPNLYWYRQAAGRGLQLLFYSVGIGQISSEVPQNLSASRPQDRQFILSSKKLLLSDSGFYLCAWSAQGRGGHTFGSGTRLTVV.

This clone is deemed medium-sized. The rearrangement joins TRBV4-2 to TRBJ2-7, with 9 bases identical to TRBD1. Germline CDR1 reads LGHNA; CDR2 reads YNFKEQ. Germline trimming cut 0 bases from V and 5 bases from J; bases unmatched to any gene: 8. The CDR3 is 16 amino acids. CDR3 loop: CASSQEGGQGVDEQYF. Written as DNA, the CDR3 is TGTGCCAGCAGCCAAGAAGGGGGACAGGGAGTGGACGAGCAGTACTTC.